The 13 T cell receptor beta chains below were found in one sample sequenced in a study of graft-versus-host responses after intestinal transplantation. Assay: immunoSEQ multiplex PCR; the TCRdb copy retains only in-frame clones and omits some. Counted here are about 89,000 clones, 91% occurring once; the ten biggest clones make up over 0.08%. Their specific antigens are unknown. Sequenced here: unstimulated CD4+ T cells sorted from spleen or lymph node cells, sampled before intestinal transplant. These receptors originate from a human donor who received an intestinal transplant.

The CDR3 DNA reads TGTGCCAGCAGTCTAGCGGGGGGGAGCAATGAGCAGTTCTTC. Encoded protein: CASSLAGGSNEQFF. The chain joins TRBV6-4 to TRBJ2-1; TRBD2 matches at 12 bases. The CDR3 spans 14 residues. The V and J ends lost 5 bases and 6 bases, in that order; junction bases with no gene match: 2. The germline V gene has CDR1 MRHNA and CDR2 SNTAGT.

This clone was seen only once. The chain is built from TRBV19 and TRBJ1-2, with 11 bases aligning to TRBD1. The CDR3 length is 12 residues. Losses at the gene ends were 6 bases for V and 10 bases for J; bases not matched to a gene: 4. Germline values: CDR1 LNHDA, CDR2 SQIVND (reference sequence). The CDR3 sequence is CASRDRGRDYTF. The CDR3 DNA reads TGTGCCAGTAGGGACAGGGGGCGCGACTACACCTTC.

As DNA, the CDR3 is TGCGCCAGCAGCACCAATCACAGGGACACAGATACGCAGTATTTT. Translating gives CASSTNHRDTDTQYF. V usage is TRBV5-1 and J usage is TRBJ2-3; D might be TRBD1 (6 bases). The germline CDR1 and CDR2 sequences are SGHRS and YFSETQ. This CDR3 is 15 amino acids long. Trimming removed 4 bases at V and 2 bases at J, with 14 bases between.

The table lists this clone with a count of one. V is TRBV11-3 and J is TRBJ2-7; a possible D gene is TRBD2 (5 bases). There are 13 residues in the CDR3. V gave up 3 bases and J gave up 2 bases, with 8 bases separating them. Germline CDR1 and CDR2: SGHNT and YENEEA. CDR3 amino acids: CASSFGLTYEQYF. The CDR3 nucleotides are TGTGCCAGCAGCTTCGGACTTACCTACGAGCAGTACTTC.

V usage is TRBV6-5 and J usage is TRBJ1-5; 10 nucleotides line up with TRBD1. Losses at the gene ends were 5 bases for V and 7 bases for J; bases not matched to a gene: 5. Per the germline V gene, CDR1 is MNHEY and CDR2 is SVGAGI. The CDR3 runs 14 residues. CDR3 region: CASSPTGGEQPQHF. CDR3 sequence (DNA): TGTGCCAGCAGTCCGACAGGGGGCGAGCAGCCCCAGCATTTT.

This clone was detected once. The chain recombines TRBV5-1 with TRBJ2-7; 7 bases are shared with TRBD1. The CDR3 is 15 residues long. Trimming at V came to 0 bases and at J to 1 base, leaving 4 bases not matched to a gene. Germline values: CDR1 SGHRS, CDR2 YFSETQ. CDR3 sequence (DNA): TGCGCCAGCAGCTTGGTTCCCAGGGGGTCCTACGAGCAGTACTTC. As protein: CASSLVPRGSYEQYF. The variable domain in full, completed from reference TRBV5-1 and TRBJ2-7, reads KAGVTQTPRYLIKTRGQQVTLSCSPISGHRSVSWYQQTPGQGLQFLFEYFSETQRNKGNFPGRFSGRQFSNSRSEMNVSTLELGDSALYLCASSLVPRGSYEQYFGPGTRLTVT.

This clone was recorded once. The rearrangement links TRBV7-2 to TRBJ1-2; 9 bases line up with TRBD1. The CDR3 sequence is 15 residues long. With V trimmed by 1 base and J by 4 bases, 4 bases remained unmatched. Germline values: CDR1 SGHTA, CDR2 FQGNSA. CDR3 residues: CASSLGGQGTYGYTF. DNA of the CDR3: TGTGCCAGCAGCTTAGGCGGACAGGGGACCTATGGCTACACCTTC.

The J gene is TRBJ2-5, the V gene TRBV10-3; a possible D gene is TRBD1 (7 bases). The CDR3 totals 13 residues. CDR1 and CDR2 from the germline V gene are ENHRY and SYGVKD. V gave up 8 bases and J gave up 3 bases, with 13 bases separating them. In DNA, the CDR3 is TGTGCCATCCGGGGCAGGGGGGAAGAGACCCAGTACTTC. Encoded protein: CAIRGRGEETQYF.

The rearrangement joins TRBV18 to TRBJ1-6, with D hard to call. V was cut by 0 bases and J by 9 bases, with 12 bases left in between. Germline loops: CDR1 KGHSH, CDR2 LQKENI. CDR3 size: 15 residues. CDR3 nucleotides: TGTGCCAGCTCACCACCGGATACTACGGGTTCACCCCTCCACTTT. This encodes CASSPPDTTGSPLHF.

The chain employs TRBV18 and TRBJ1-4; TRBD1 matches 9 bases. CDR3 length: 15 amino acids. Germline V CDR1 and CDR2: KGHSH, LQKENI. Trimming at V came to 4 bases and at J to 7 bases, leaving 7 bases not matched to a gene. This CDR3 is CASSLLQGAGEKLFF. In DNA form, the CDR3 reads TGTGCCAGCTCACTACTACAGGGGGCAGGTGAAAAACTGTTTTTT.

This clone has a handful of counts. The chain joins TRBV2 to TRBJ1-1; D unclear. Trimming took off 4 bases at V and 7 bases at J, with 16 bases between the two ends. The CDR3 contains 14 residues. Germline CDR1 and CDR2: SNHLY and FYNNEI. DNA of the CDR3: TGTGCCAGCAGTGTGTGGGAGGTGGGTGGTGAAGCTTTCTTT. It encodes CASSVWEVGGEAFF.

The chain has TRBV7-2 and TRBJ2-7; no reliable D call. From germline, CDR1 is SGHTA and CDR2 FQGNSA. Deletions cut 1 base from V and 4 bases from J, with 8 bases between. The CDR3 is made up of 13 amino acids. CDR3 coding DNA: TGTGCCAGCAGCTTAGTACGGAGTTACGAGCAGTACTTC. It translates to CASSLVRSYEQYF.

This clone was observed a single time. The CDR3: CASSVGLSQPQHF. For the CDR3, the DNA is TGTGCCAGCAGCGTAGGTCTTTCTCAGCCCCAGCATTTT. The chain joins TRBV9 to TRBJ1-5; no clear D gene. With 0 bases removed from V and 6 bases from J, the gap between germline ends came to 7 bases. Per the germline V gene, CDR1 is SGDLS and CDR2 is YYNGEE. The CDR3 runs 13 residues.